This TCR beta chain was recovered during a study of T-cell memory formation after mild COVID-19. Notes on the study in general: Some clones that responded were present in memory (sampled pre-infection), which suggests cross-reactive memory joined.

As to this clonotype: The antigen is unknown.

A single record per CDR3 protein comes from TCRdb applying MiXCR to the 5' RACE reads. Among approximately 400,000 distinct CDR3 sequences listed, approximately 19% were seen once. This sequence was found in a man aged 18 to 29 who had mild COVID-19 (a few samples of this study predate the infection). Cell type and time point are not known. The sample taken for sequencing was PBMCs or a T cell subset sorted from them (not recorded which).

The CDR3 DNA reads TGTGCCAGCAGCAGAGCCGGGACAGGGGGCTCCTACGAGCAGTACTTC. It yields the protein CASSRAGTGGSYEQYF. The V gene is TRBV7-2, the J gene TRBJ2-7; TRBD1 agrees at 11 bases. Losses at the gene ends were 5 bases for V and 0 bases for J; bases not matched to a gene: 6. The CDR3 runs 16 residues. The germline V gene has CDR1 SGHTA and CDR2 FQGNSA.